This T cell receptor (beta chain) was identified in a study of human T cells and chemical hapten exposure. The library attached unique molecular identifiers to individual cDNA molecules. TCRdb processed the RACE reads anew with MiXCR; each CDR3 protein has one entry. This table holds 95,000 to 150,000 distinct CDR3 sequences, around 10% found once. Study observations and caveats: Against controls, expanded TCRs gave rise to significantly more large CDR3 similarity clusters. A positive correlation with patch test score was shown by PT1 expanded TCR counts.

Time point noted: patch test 3, about 24 weeks after DPC sensitization. Documented treatment: therapeutic diphenylcyclopropenone sensitization with weekly scalp DPC. Blood draws preceded each patch test application. Points on this clonotype: Its specificity is not known.

The CDR3 is 15 amino acids. Trimming cost V 4 bases and J 1 base; bases outside gene matches: 3. The source of this sequence is a woman aged 50 to 60 with alopecia areata. Some clones in this sample may be carry-over from other donors' samples. Sequencing was performed on whole blood, taken in connection with sensitization to the hapten diphenylcyclopropenone (DPC). This chain uses TRBV12-3 or TRBV12-4 with TRBJ1-4; TRBD1 agrees at 7 bases. Here the CDR3 DNA reads TGTGCCAGCAGTTCCCCAGGGGGAACTAATGAAAAACTGTTTTTT. Residues: CASSSPGGTNEKLFF.